This TCR beta chain was captured by sequencing in a study of OX40 agonist ivuxolimab in advanced cancers. Regarding the research as a whole: Ivuxolimab, which targeted the costimulatory receptor OX40 (CD134), was an agonistic, fully human IgG2 monoclonal antibody. Intravenous ivuxolimab was administered to patients every 2 weeks at six dose levels: 0.01, 0.1, 0.3, 1.5, 3 and 10 mg/kg. Among the approximately 54 dose-escalation patients, about 20 had hepatocellular carcinoma, 15 or so melanoma, 9 renal cell carcinoma and 9 head and neck cancer. The dose-escalation cohort was 82.7% male with a mean age of about 54 years, ranging from roughly 23 to 80. Prior anti-PD-1, anti-PD-L1 or anti-CTLA-4 therapy was permitted, and 40% of dose-escalation patients had received checkpoint inhibitors. Partial responses occurred in three dose-escalation patients, of whom one had hepatocellular carcinoma and two had cutaneous melanoma. The point of sequencing TCRbeta in the periphery was to test whether ivuxolimab changed TCR sequence diversity and drove clonal T-cell expansion. The paper describes the monotherapy dose-escalation part (N of about 52 patients) of the phase I trial of ivuxolimab.

Trimmed from V: 4 bases; trimmed from J: 2 bases; junction bases lacking a gene match: 10. Spanning cysteine to phenylalanine, the CDR3 consists of 17 amino acids. Here the CDR3 DNA is all that survives: 51 bases in frame from base 1. CDR1 and CDR2 (SGDLS, YYNGEE) derive from the germline V gene. To sequence the TCRbeta CDR3 region, genomic DNA was isolated from the sorted cells. TCRbeta CDR3 regions were sequenced using the immunoSEQ Assay. TCRdb carries this immuneACCESS record with in-frame sequences only. Its versions omit some clonotypes, under half of them owing to an unresolved V gene in the studies checked, with the rest unexplained. The sample profile shows 87,000 or so clones; about 87% of them were found once. Around 1.6% of the sample belongs to the ten largest clones. Patients with a history of autoimmune disease or receiving systemic immunosuppression were excluded from the trial. Peripheral blood for TCR sequencing was drawn from every dose cohort at baseline, at cycle 4 day 1 and at cycle 7 day 1. Samples were obtained from an open-label, multicenter, first-in-human phase I dose-escalation trial of ivuxolimab. Adults with locally advanced or metastatic head and neck squamous cell, hepatocellular, melanoma or renal cell carcinoma were enrolled in the trial. CD4+ and CD8+ T cells were sorted separately from peripheral blood before TCR sequencing.

Notes on this clone: Its antigen remains unidentified. Base qualities are not at hand, and no much larger clone is one base apart.

Broad study findings and their caveats: At doses of 0.1 to 3.0 mg/kg, clonal expansion of both CD4+ and CD8+ T cells in blood was seen between baseline and week 6. Low levels of normalized T-cell clonal expansion were also seen in some patients who did not respond. On average, CD8+ T cells showed more expanded clones than CD4+ T cells after ivuxolimab. The antigen specificity of the clonally expanded peripheral T cells was not determined. In the 0.1-3.0 mg/kg groups, partial responders were among the patients with the lowest normalized peripheral clonal expansion, particularly in CD8+ T cells.

This chain is built from TRBV9 and TRBJ2-3, and 10 bases in between align with TRBD1. The sequences come from CD4+ or CD8+ T cells sorted from blood, collected in a trial of the OX40 agonist ivuxolimab. The clonotype originates from an adult with an advanced solid tumor such as melanoma, head and neck, liver or kidney cancer. The CDR3 region: CASSPRRGTGVTDTQYF. The base sequence is TGTGCCAGCAGCCCGAGACGGGGGACAGGGGTCACAGATACGCAGTATTTT.